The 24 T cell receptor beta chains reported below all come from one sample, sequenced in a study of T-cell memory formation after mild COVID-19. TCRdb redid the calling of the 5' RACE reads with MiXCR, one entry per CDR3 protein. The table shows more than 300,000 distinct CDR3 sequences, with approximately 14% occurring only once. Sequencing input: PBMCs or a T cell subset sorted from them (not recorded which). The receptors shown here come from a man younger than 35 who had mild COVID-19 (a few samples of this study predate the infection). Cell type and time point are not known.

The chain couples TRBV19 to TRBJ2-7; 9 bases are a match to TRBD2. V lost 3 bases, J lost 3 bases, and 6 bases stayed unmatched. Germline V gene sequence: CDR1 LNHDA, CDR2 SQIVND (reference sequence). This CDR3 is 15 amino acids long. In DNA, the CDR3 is TGTGCCAGTAGTATTGGTCTAGCGGGGCACTACGAGCAGTACTTC. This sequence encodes CASSIGLAGHYEQYF.

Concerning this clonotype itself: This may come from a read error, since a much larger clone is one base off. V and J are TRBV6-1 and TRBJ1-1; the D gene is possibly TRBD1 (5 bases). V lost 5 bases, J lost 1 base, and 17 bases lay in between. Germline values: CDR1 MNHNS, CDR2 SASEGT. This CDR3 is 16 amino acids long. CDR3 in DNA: TGTGCCAGCAGTCCGTTGGTGGGGCGAGGGAACACTGAAGCTTTCTTT. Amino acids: CASSPLVGRGNTEAFF.

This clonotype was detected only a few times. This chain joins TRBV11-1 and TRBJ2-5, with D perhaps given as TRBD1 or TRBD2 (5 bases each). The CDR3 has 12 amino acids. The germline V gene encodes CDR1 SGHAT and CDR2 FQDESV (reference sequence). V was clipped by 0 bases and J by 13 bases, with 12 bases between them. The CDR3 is CASSLAGTGPYF. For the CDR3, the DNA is TGTGCCAGCAGCTTAGCCGGGACGGGGCCGTACTTC.

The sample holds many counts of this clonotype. CDR3 nucleotide sequence: TGTGCCAGCAGCCCCTGGACAGAAAACATTCAGTACTTC. Amino acids: CASSPWTENIQYF. The V call is TRBV7-9, the J call TRBJ2-4; D might be TRBD1 (6 bases). The V and J ends lost 5 bases and 5 bases respectively, with 10 bases between them. CDR1 is SEHNR and CDR2 is FQNEAQ in the germline V gene (reference sequence). The CDR3 has 13 amino acids. Full variable domain (rest looked up from reference TRBV7-9 and TRBJ2-4): DTGVSQNPRHKITKRGQNVTFRCDPISEHNRLYWYRQTLGQGPEFLTYFQNEAQLEKSRLLSDRFSAERPKGSFSTLEIQRTEQGDSAMYLCASSPWTENIQYFGAGTRLSVL.

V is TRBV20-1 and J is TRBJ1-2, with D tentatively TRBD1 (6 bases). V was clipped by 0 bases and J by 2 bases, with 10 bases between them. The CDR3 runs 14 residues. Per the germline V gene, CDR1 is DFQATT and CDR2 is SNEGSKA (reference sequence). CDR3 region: CSARERGENYGYTF. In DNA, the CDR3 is TGCAGTGCTAGAGAGAGGGGGGAAAACTATGGCTACACCTTC.

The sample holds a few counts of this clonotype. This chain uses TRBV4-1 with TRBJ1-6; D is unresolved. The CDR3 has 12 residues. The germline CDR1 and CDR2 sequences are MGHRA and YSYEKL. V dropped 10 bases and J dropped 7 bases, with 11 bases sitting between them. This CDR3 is CATRAGNSPLHF. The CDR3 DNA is TGCGCCACCCGCGCGGGAAATTCACCCCTCCACTTT.

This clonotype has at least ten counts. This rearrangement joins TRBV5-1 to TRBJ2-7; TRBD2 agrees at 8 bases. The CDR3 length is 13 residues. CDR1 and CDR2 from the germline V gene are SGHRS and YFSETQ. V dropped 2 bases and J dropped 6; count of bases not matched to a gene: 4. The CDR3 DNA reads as TGCGCCAGCAGCTTCGGGGGGGGTCGCGAGCAGTACGTC. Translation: CASSFGGGREQYV.

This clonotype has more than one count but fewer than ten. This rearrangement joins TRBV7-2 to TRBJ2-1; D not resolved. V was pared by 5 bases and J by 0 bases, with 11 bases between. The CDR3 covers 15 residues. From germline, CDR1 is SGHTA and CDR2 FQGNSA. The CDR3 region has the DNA TGTGCCAGCAGCAAAACCTCGAGCTCCTACAATGAGCAGTTCTTC. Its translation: CASSKTSSSYNEQFF.

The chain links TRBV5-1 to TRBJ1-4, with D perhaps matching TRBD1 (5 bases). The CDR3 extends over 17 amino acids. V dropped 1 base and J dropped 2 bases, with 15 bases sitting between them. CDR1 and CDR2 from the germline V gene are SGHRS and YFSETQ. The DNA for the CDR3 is TGCGCCAGCAGCTTGAGGGGACCCCTGGGCACTAATGAAAAACTGTTTTTT. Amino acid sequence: CASSLRGPLGTNEKLFF.

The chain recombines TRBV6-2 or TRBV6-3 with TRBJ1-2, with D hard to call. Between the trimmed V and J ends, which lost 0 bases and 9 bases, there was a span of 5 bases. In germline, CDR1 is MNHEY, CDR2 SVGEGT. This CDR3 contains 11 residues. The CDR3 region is CASSYSDSYTF. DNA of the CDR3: TGTGCCAGCAGTTACTCCGACAGCTACACCTTC.

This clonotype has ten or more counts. The CDR3 loop reads CSAKGTGHTDTQYF. The CDR3 DNA follows: TGCAGTGCTAAGGGGACAGGCCACACAGATACGCAGTATTTT. This chain uses TRBV20-1 with TRBJ2-3; 8 positions agree with TRBD1. Germline-derived CDR1 and CDR2 are DFQATT and SNEGSKA (reference sequence). The CDR3 consists of 14 residues. J was trimmed by 2 bases and V by 4 bases; bases with no gene match: 5.

The CDR3 DNA is TGTGCCAGCAGCTTAGATCTGATCTGGGGGGCTATTTTCTTC. This translates into CASSLDLIWGAIFF. The rearrangement links TRBV11-3 to TRBJ2-1; perhaps D is TRBD1 or TRBD2 (6 bases each). The germline CDR1 and CDR2 sequences are SGHNT and YENEEA. CDR3 length: 14 amino acids. With 0 bases removed from V and 16 bases from J, the gap between germline ends came to 19 bases.

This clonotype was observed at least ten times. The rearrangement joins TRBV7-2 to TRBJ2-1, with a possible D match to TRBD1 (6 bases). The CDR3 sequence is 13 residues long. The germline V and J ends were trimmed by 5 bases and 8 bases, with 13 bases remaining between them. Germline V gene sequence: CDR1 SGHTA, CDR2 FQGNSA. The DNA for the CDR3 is TGTGCCAGCAGCCTCAGGGGTTGGGATGAGCAGTTCTTC. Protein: CASSLRGWDEQFF.

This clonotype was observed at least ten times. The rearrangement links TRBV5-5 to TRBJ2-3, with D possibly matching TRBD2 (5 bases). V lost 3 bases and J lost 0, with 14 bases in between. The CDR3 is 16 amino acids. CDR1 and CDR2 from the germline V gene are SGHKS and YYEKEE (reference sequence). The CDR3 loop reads CASSSRTGTSTDTQYF. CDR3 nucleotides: TGTGCCAGCAGCTCGAGGACGGGAACGAGCACAGATACGCAGTATTTT.

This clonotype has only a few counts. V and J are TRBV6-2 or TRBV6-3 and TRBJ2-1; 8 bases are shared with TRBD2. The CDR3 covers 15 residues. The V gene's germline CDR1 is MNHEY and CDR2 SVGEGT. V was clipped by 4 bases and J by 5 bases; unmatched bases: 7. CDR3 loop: CASSLPGLGNNEQFF. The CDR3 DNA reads TGTGCCAGCAGTTTACCGGGACTAGGAAACAATGAGCAGTTCTTC.

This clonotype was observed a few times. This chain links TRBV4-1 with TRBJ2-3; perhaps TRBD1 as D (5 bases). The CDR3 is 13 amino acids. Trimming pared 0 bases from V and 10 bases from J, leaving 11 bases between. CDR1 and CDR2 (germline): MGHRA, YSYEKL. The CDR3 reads CASSQDLTRAQYF. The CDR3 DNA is TGCGCCAGCAGCCAAGATCTTACCAGGGCGCAGTATTTT.

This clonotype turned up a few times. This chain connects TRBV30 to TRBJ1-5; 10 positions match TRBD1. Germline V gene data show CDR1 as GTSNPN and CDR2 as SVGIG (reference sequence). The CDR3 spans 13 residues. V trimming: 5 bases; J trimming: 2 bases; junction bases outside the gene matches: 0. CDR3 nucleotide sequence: TGTGCCTGGGGGACAGGGGGCAATCAGCCCCAGCATTTT. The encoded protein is CAWGTGGNQPQHF.

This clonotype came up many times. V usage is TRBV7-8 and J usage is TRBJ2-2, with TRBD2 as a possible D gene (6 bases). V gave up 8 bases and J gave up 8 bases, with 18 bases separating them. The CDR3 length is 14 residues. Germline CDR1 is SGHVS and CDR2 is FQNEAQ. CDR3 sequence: CASRSRTNVGELFF. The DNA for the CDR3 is TGTGCCAGCCGAAGCCGGACTAACGTGGGGGAGCTGTTTTTT.

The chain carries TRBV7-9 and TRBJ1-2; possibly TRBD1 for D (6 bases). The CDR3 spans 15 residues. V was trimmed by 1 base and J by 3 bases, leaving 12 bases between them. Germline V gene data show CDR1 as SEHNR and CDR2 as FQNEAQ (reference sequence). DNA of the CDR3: TGTGCCAGCAGCTTAGGGACAGTTCAACACTATGGCTACACCTTC. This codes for CASSLGTVQHYGYTF.

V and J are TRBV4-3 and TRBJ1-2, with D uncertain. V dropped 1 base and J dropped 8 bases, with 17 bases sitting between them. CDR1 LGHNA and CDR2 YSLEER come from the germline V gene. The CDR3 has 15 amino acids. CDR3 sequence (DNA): TGCGCCAGCAGCCAAGGACTGCTTCTATCTGGCGGCTACACCTTC. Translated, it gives CASSQGLLLSGGYTF.

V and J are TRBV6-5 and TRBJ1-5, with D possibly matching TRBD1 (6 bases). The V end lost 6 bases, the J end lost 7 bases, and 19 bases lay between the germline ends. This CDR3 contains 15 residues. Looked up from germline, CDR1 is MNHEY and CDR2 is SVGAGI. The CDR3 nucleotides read TGTGCCAGCAGGCCGACACAGGGCTCGCAACAGCCCCAGCATTTT. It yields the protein CASRPTQGSQQPQHF.

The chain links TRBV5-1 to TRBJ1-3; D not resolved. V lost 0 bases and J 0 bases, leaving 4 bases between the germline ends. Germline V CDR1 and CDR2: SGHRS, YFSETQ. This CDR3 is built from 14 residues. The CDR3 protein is CASSLDISGNTIYF. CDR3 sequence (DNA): TGCGCCAGCAGCTTGGACATCTCTGGAAACACCATATATTTT.

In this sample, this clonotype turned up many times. CDR3 nucleotides: TGTGCCAGCAGCGTACTAGGTAGTATCAAGGGGAATGAGCAGTTCTTC. This codes for CASSVLGSIKGNEQFF. The chain combines TRBV7-6 with TRBJ2-1; either TRBD1 or TRBD2 may fit D (5 bases each). In germline, CDR1 is SGHVS, CDR2 FNYEAQ. This CDR3 comprises 16 residues. The V end lost 5 bases, the J end lost 7 bases, and 21 bases lay between the germline ends.

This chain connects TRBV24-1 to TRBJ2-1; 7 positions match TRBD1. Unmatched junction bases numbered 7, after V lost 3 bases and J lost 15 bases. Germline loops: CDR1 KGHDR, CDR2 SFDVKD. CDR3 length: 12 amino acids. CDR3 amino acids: CATSDGTDIPFF. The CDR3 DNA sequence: TGTGCCACCAGTGATGGGACAGATATCCCGTTCTTC.